Ten or more counts support the clone carrying this TCR beta chain. What it binds is not known. The data belong to a study of human T cells and chemical hapten exposure. Findings and caveats of the study: Among TCRs, those above 1 in 1000 frequency were unaffected by DPC sensitization. Expanded TCRs showed more large CDR3 clusters than pre-sensitization or healthy control sets.

In the library, unique molecular identifiers were attached to individual cDNA molecules. TCRdb called the RACE reads again in MiXCR, with one record for every CDR3 protein. The sample lists about 82,000 distinct CDR3 sequences; approximately 11% were seen once. This CDR3 spans 18 amino acids. The germline V and J ends were trimmed by 5 bases and 5 bases, with 27 bases remaining between them. This sample's time point: patch test 3, about 24 weeks after DPC sensitization. Noted treatment: therapeutic diphenylcyclopropenone sensitization with weekly scalp DPC. Suited to DPC and affected by alopecia, the donors ranged from 18 to 70 years old.

V and J are TRBV12-3 or TRBV12-4 and TRBJ1-2; weak D call: TRBD1 (6 bases). The source of this sequence is a woman in her 50s with alopecia areata. Some clones in this sample may be carry-over from other donors' samples. The specimen was whole blood, collected in connection with sensitization to the hapten diphenylcyclopropenone (DPC). The CDR3 DNA is TGTGCCAGCAGTACCACCTTCGCAGGTTCCAGGGGAGTGTATGGCTACACCTTC. It codes for CASSTTFAGSRGVYGYTF.